This entry lists 21 T cell receptor beta chains sequenced from one sample in a study of cytomegalovirus exposure and HLA in healthy donors. Primers for the PCR totalled 60 Vbeta and 13 Jbeta. The assay was immunoSEQ multiplex PCR, and TCRdb's table has in-frame clones only and misses some. Its clone listing holds roughly 80,000 clones. The sample comprised PBMCs. The origin of the receptors is a woman in her 30s in good health and CMV-seronegative.

The chain is built from TRBV27 and TRBJ2-5; D perhaps matches TRBD2 (5 bases). Germline V gene data show CDR1 as MNHEY and CDR2 as SMNVEV (reference sequence). Trimming took 5 bases from V and 5 from J, leaving 12 bases between them. The CDR3 extends over 13 amino acids. The CDR3 region is CASSIGKQETQYF. The CDR3 DNA reads as TGTGCCAGCAGTATCGGGAAACAGGAGACCCAGTACTTC.

The genes are TRBV18 and TRBJ2-7; maybe TRBD1 (5 bases). The V gene's germline CDR1 is KGHSH and CDR2 LQKENI. This CDR3 comprises 13 residues. V was cut by 1 base and J by 1 base, with 5 bases left in between. The chain's CDR3 is CASSPQGSYEQYF. The CDR3 coding sequence is TGTGCCAGCTCACCACAGGGGTCCTACGAGCAGTACTTC.

This chain connects TRBV2 to TRBJ1-4; 10 bases fit TRBD1. J gave up 7 bases and V 7 bases, and 3 bases lay outside the gene matches. The CDR3 runs 13 residues. Per germline, CDR1 SNHLY and CDR2 FYNNEI. This CDR3 is CASKGTGAEKLFF. The DNA for the CDR3 is TGTGCCAGCAAGGGGACAGGGGCTGAAAAACTGTTTTTT. Drawing the rest from reference TRBV2 and TRBJ1-4, the complete variable domain is EPEVTQTPSHQVTQMGQEVILRCVPISNHLYFYWYRQILGQKVEFLVSFYNNEISEKSEIFDDQFSVERPDGSNFTLKIRSTKLEDSAMYFCASKGTGAEKLFFGSGTQLSVL.

The rearrangement uses TRBV30 and TRBJ2-3, with TRBD2 matching over 14 bases. CDR3 size: 15 residues. The ends lost 2 bases at V and 7 bases at J; junction bases unmatched: 5. Germline V gene sequence: CDR1 GTSNPN, CDR2 SVGIG (reference sequence). As DNA, the CDR3 is TGTGCCTGGAGTATGACTAGCGGGGGGGCAAATACGCAGTATTTT. Its translation is CAWSMTSGGANTQYF.

The genes are TRBV7-9 and TRBJ2-7; weak D call: TRBD1 (6 bases). The length of the CDR3 is 15 residues. The germline V gene has CDR1 SEHNR and CDR2 FQNEAQ (reference sequence). V lost 2 bases and J 7 bases, leaving 18 bases between the germline ends. CDR3 DNA sequence: TGTGCCAGCAGCTTAACAACCGGGACAACGGGGGAGCAGTACTTC. Translated, it gives CASSLTTGTTGEQYF.

The chain joins TRBV19 to TRBJ1-5; D not certain. Germline loops: CDR1 LNHDA, CDR2 SQIVND (reference sequence). Trimming took off 3 bases at V and 5 bases at J, with 5 bases between the two ends. This CDR3 contains 12 residues. The CDR3 sequence: CASSIGDQPQHF. The CDR3 DNA follows: TGTGCCAGTAGTATCGGGGATCAGCCCCAGCATTTT. The entire variable domain, with the rest obtained from reference TRBV19 and TRBJ1-5, is as follows: DGGITQSPKYLFRKEGQNVTLSCEQNLNHDAMYWYRQDPGQGLRLIYYSQIVNDFQKGDIAEGYSVSREKKESFPLTVTSAQKNPTAFYLCASSIGDQPQHFGDGTRLSIL.

CDR3 DNA sequence: TGTGCCAGCAGCAGACTTACAGGGGACAATGAGCAGTTCTTC. This encodes CASSRLTGDNEQFF. The rearrangement joins TRBV11-2 to TRBJ2-1; the match to TRBD1 covers 7 bases. This CDR3 is 14 amino acids long. Germline CDR1 and CDR2: SGHAT and FQNNGV. The junction had 6 bases not matched to a gene; V was cut back by 5 bases and J by 5 bases.

The chain combines TRBV30 with TRBJ1-4, with 9 positions matching TRBD1. Germline values: CDR1 GTSNPN, CDR2 SVGIG (reference sequence). The CDR3 sequence is 15 residues long. With V trimmed by 0 bases and J by 8 bases, 7 bases remained unmatched. The CDR3 sequence is CAWSVMRDRDEKLFF. The CDR3 DNA sequence: TGTGCCTGGAGTGTAATGAGGGACAGGGACGAAAAACTGTTTTTT.

The chain carries TRBV7-9 and TRBJ1-2, with 7 bases aligning to TRBD1. CDR3 length: 14 residues. Germline loops: CDR1 SEHNR, CDR2 FQNEAQ (reference sequence). The J segment lost 4 bases and the V segment lost 4 bases, leaving 6 bases of the junction unmatched. The CDR3 nucleotides read TGTGCCAGCAGCTCACTGGACAGGCCCTATGGCTACACCTTC. This gives the protein CASSSLDRPYGYTF.

The chain has TRBV30 and TRBJ2-1; 12 bases agree with TRBD2. V lost 4 bases and J lost 9; bases outside the gene matches: 4. The CDR3 length is 13 residues. In germline, CDR1 is GTSNPN, CDR2 SVGIG (reference sequence). The CDR3: CAWTSGGAGEQFF. Written as DNA, the CDR3 is TGTGCCTGGACTAGCGGGGGGGCGGGTGAGCAGTTCTTC.

The CDR3 DNA reads as TGTGCCAGCAGCTCCGGGACTAGTAACGGGGAGCTGTTTTTT. This gives the protein CASSSGTSNGELFF. This chain connects TRBV6-5 to TRBJ2-2, with TRBD2 matching 8 bases. This CDR3 has 14 residues. Germline loops: CDR1 MNHEY, CDR2 SVGAGI. The trim removed 6 bases at V and 7 bases at J, leaving 7 bases unmatched.

CDR3 sequence: CASSPRDSTNYGYTF. In DNA, the CDR3 is TGTGCCAGTAGCCCTCGGGACAGCACTAACTATGGCTACACCTTC. This rearrangement joins TRBV19 to TRBJ1-2, with 7 bases that match TRBD1. CDR3 size: 15 residues. Germline V gene sequence: CDR1 LNHDA, CDR2 SQIVND (reference sequence). The V gene end was trimmed by 6 bases and the J gene end by 0 bases; junction bases not matched to a gene: 7.

J is TRBJ2-7 and V is TRBV19; D may be TRBD2 (5 bases). The CDR3 extends over 13 amino acids. Looked up from germline, CDR1 is LNHDA and CDR2 is SQIVND (reference sequence). The V and J ends lost 5 bases and 6 bases respectively, with 14 bases between them. Here the CDR3 DNA reads TGTGCCAGTAGTCCGGACGGGGTATCCGAGCAGTACTTC. Translating it yields CASSPDGVSEQYF.

The chain recombines TRBV18 with TRBJ1-3; unclear D gene. V was trimmed by 6 bases and J by 2 bases, leaving 17 bases between them. Germline V gene data show CDR1 as KGHSH and CDR2 as LQKENI. There are 16 residues in the CDR3. CDR3 protein: CASSMLGTGAGNTIYF. The CDR3 DNA reads TGTGCCAGCTCGATGTTGGGAACCGGGGCTGGAAACACCATATATTTT.

The rearrangement links TRBV28 to TRBJ2-1; 8 positions agree with TRBD1. Germline-derived CDR1 and CDR2 are MDHEN and SYDVKM. Trimming removed 5 bases from V and 5 bases from J; junction bases left unmatched: 8. The CDR3 length is 15 residues. In DNA, the CDR3 is TGTGCCAGCAGTGGGACAGGAAGGGTCGACAATGAGCAGTTCTTC. Amino acid sequence: CASSGTGRVDNEQFF.

The genes are TRBV4-1 and TRBJ2-7; 14 bases match TRBD2. V trimming: 4 bases; J trimming: 3 bases; junction bases outside the gene matches: 2. This CDR3 is built from 15 residues. Germline V CDR1 and CDR2: MGHRA, YSYEKL. Here the CDR3 reads CASSPGLAGVYEQYF. The CDR3 DNA reads TGCGCCAGCAGCCCGGGACTAGCGGGAGTCTACGAGCAGTACTTC.

The chain uses TRBV10-2 and TRBJ1-1, with D possibly being TRBD1 (6 bases). The CDR3 extends over 14 amino acids. V was trimmed by 3 bases and J by 4 bases, leaving 12 bases between them. Germline CDR1 is WSHSY and CDR2 is SAAADI. The DNA of the CDR3 is TGCGCCAGCAGTGACCGGGGGGCCGGCACTGAAGCTTTCTTT. This encodes CASSDRGAGTEAFF.

The genes are TRBV7-9 and TRBJ2-1, with D maybe TRBD2 (5 bases). The CDR3 has 14 amino acids. Trimming took 4 bases from V and 4 from J, leaving 11 bases between them. Germline V gene data show CDR1 as SEHNR and CDR2 as FQNEAQ (reference sequence). The CDR3 loop is CASSSSGFYNEQFF. The CDR3 DNA follows: TGTGCCAGCAGCTCAAGCGGTTTTTACAATGAGCAGTTCTTC. Full variable domain (outside the CDR3, taken from reference TRBV7-9 and TRBJ2-1): DTGVSQNPRHKITKRGQNVTFRCDPISEHNRLYWYRQTLGQGPEFLTYFQNEAQLEKSRLLSDRFSAERPKGSFSTLEIQRTEQGDSAMYLCASSSSGFYNEQFFGPGTRLTVL.

This chain links TRBV5-1 with TRBJ1-1, with TRBD1 as a possible D gene (5 bases). The CDR3 consists of 15 residues. V was cut by 0 bases and J by 1 base, with 10 bases left in between. Germline loops: CDR1 SGHRS, CDR2 YFSETQ. The CDR3 DNA is TGCGCCAGCAGCTTGGTCTCAGGGCCGAACACTGAAGCTTTCTTT. Encoded protein: CASSLVSGPNTEAFF.

V usage is TRBV6-1 and J usage is TRBJ1-1, with D possibly being TRBD1 (6 bases). The germline V gene encodes CDR1 MNHNS and CDR2 SASEGT. V lost 8 bases to trimming and J lost 5 bases, with 18 bases between them. The CDR3 spans 14 residues. Here the CDR3 DNA reads TGTGCCAGCCCGCCGACAAGGGGGGGAACTGAAGCTTTCTTT. It is translated as CASPPTRGGTEAFF.

This chain links TRBV6-5 with TRBJ2-7; TRBD2 aligns across 7 bases. This CDR3 has 13 amino acids. Germline V gene data show CDR1 as MNHEY and CDR2 as SVGAGI. V was pared by 10 bases and J by 7 bases, with 13 bases of the junction left unmatched. CDR3 protein: CATALAGANEQYF. The DNA for the CDR3 is TGTGCCACCGCCCTTGCGGGAGCGAATGAGCAGTACTTC.